This T cell receptor (beta chain) was observed in a study of blood T cell repertoires in COVID-19. For the study at large: Specimens from acute and convalescent COVID-19 originated in the United States, Italy and Spain. From T cells, B-cell-depleted T cells, or PBMCs came the material, which was cDNA or gDNA.

The germline V and J ends were trimmed by 7 bases and 2 bases, with 12 bases remaining between them. This CDR3 spans 12 amino acids. The germline CDR1 and CDR2 sequences are SQVTM and ANQGSEA. This clone was counted between two and nine times. The protocol was immunoSEQ multiplex PCR, while the TCRdb copy is restricted to in-frame clones and leaves out a portion. Of about 94,000 clones listed, 80% to 90% are singletons. The material sequenced was peripheral blood. The source is an elderly woman with acute or convalescent COVID-19. The V call is TRBV29-1, the J call TRBJ2-7; D may be TRBD1 (5 bases). The CDR3 DNA reads as TGCAGCGCCGTGACAGCTACCTACGAGCAGTACTTC. Its translation is CSAVTATYEQYF.